This T cell receptor (beta chain) was captured by sequencing in a study of blood T cell repertoires in COVID-19. Produced via immunoSEQ multiplex PCR; TCRdb's table is partial and in-frame only. The data show roughly 160,000 clones, with 75% to 90% seen just once and 13% held by the top ten. The V segment lost 5 bases and the J segment 5 bases; nucleotides outside the gene matches: 7. This CDR3 is built from 16 residues. Germline CDR1 and CDR2: SGHTA and FQGTGA. This clone was seen just once. Either two negative PCRs, clearance, or symptom resolution qualified Cohort 3 donors as recovered. J is TRBJ2-3 and V is TRBV7-3; 13 nucleotides match TRBD2. The sample comprised PBMCs or T cells enriched from blood (not recorded which). The TCR comes from a woman between 55 and 75 years old who had recovered from COVID-19. CDR3 DNA sequence: TGTGCCAGCAGCCCGAGACTAGCGGGAGGAGGAGATACGCAGTATTTT. Translated: CASSPRLAGGGDTQYF.